This T cell receptor beta chain was identified in a study of T cell clonality in common variable immunodeficiency. Findings and caveats of the study: Common variable immunodeficiency TCR beta sequences reportedly had fewer deletions and N-nucleotide insertions. Fewer TCRbeta clones were shared among CVID subjects than controls.

Repertoires were generated with immunoSEQ multiplex PCR, while TCRdb's copy carries only in-frame clones and drops some. Observed in the sample are 35,000 to 50,000 clones, none of them singletons. Ten or more counts support this clone. What it recognizes is unknown. The CDR3 goes on 3 residues after the read ends, and that part is filled in from the germline J gene. Other DNA sequences in the sample encode the same CDR3. Each donor provided 5 to 8 ml of heparinized whole blood. Germline assignment: CDR1 SGHNT and CDR2 YYREEE (reference sequence). The CDR3 spans 15 residues. V lost 1 base and J 3 bases, leaving 11 bases between the germline ends.

The sequenced sample consisted of peripheral blood mononuclear cells. The sequence was collected from a person aged 18 to 70 in good health. The chain links TRBV5-4 to TRBJ2-1, with D unresolved. The CDR3 is CASSLRLSDYNEQFF. Incomplete CDR3 DNA: TGTGCCAGCAGCTTGCGACTCTCCGACTACAATGAG.